This T cell receptor (beta chain) was sequenced for a study of shared clonotypes between healthy human individuals. CDR1 and CDR2 from the germline V gene are MNHEY and SMNVEV (reference sequence). V lost 6 bases and J 9 bases, leaving 18 bases between the germline ends. This CDR3 contains 14 residues. Sequencing was at deep level. Sequencing was performed with immunoSEQ multiplex PCR; in TCRdb, only in-frame clones are kept and a portion is missing. The table lists around 2.3 million clones, 95% of them singletons. Turning to this clone: Its antigen is as yet unknown.

Whole-study results and caveats: What naive subsets generally showed was a larger estimated richness than memory subsets showed. The donor pool, a small one, limited the genetic and exposure-history diversity represented.

Each sample came from a Caucasian adult donor living in Nashville, Tennessee. The chain employs TRBV27 and TRBJ2-1; D may match TRBD1 or TRBD2 (5 bases each). The sequence was collected from a man between 18 and 29 years old in good health. Specimen: naive CD4+ T cells sorted from blood. As for subset: CD45RA+ positively selected. Here the CDR3 reads CASRTGQNWGEQFF. DNA for the CDR3: TGTGCCAGCAGGACGGGGCAAAACTGGGGTGAGCAGTTCTTC.